This T cell receptor beta chain was recovered during a study of B cell selection in AIRE deficiency. Produced via immunoSEQ multiplex PCR; TCRdb's table is partial and in-frame only. The table includes about 21,000 clones, 94% detected once. Regulatory T cells were sorted as CD4+CD25hiCD127low/negative cells. General study results and limits: Shared Treg sequences were biased toward short CDR3s with few non-templated nucleotide insertions. Approximately 32% of healthy-donor shared Treg TCRbeta sequences appeared in patient Tconv cells. In TCRBV usage, CDR3 length and diversity, patient Tconv and Treg cells matched healthy donors.

Concerning this clone itself: Antigen specificity is unknown.

There are 14 residues in the CDR3. Germline-derived CDR1 and CDR2 are SGHKS and YYEKEE (reference sequence). V was pared by 3 bases and J by 1 base, with 10 bases between. The clonotype comes from a human donor with AIRE deficiency. The sample comprised Tregs sorted from PBMCs. The V and J genes are TRBV5-5 and TRBJ2-5; D not resolved. The CDR3 nucleotides are TGTGCCAGCAGCTACCGAAGGGTCCAAGAGACCCAGTACTTC. It encodes CASSYRRVQETQYF.